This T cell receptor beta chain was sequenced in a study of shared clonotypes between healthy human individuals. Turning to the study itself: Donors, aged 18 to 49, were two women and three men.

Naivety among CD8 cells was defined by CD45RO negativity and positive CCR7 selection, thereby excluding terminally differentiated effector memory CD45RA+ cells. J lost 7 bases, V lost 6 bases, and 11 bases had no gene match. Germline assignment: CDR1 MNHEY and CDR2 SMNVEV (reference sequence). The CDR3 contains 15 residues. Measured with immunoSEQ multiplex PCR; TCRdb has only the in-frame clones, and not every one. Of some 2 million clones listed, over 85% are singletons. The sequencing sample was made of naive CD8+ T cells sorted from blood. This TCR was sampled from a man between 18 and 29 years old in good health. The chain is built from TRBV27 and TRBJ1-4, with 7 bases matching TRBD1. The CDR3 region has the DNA TGTGCCAGCAGGCCAACAGGGGCCTGGACTGAAAAACTGTTTTTT. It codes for CASRPTGAWTEKLFF.